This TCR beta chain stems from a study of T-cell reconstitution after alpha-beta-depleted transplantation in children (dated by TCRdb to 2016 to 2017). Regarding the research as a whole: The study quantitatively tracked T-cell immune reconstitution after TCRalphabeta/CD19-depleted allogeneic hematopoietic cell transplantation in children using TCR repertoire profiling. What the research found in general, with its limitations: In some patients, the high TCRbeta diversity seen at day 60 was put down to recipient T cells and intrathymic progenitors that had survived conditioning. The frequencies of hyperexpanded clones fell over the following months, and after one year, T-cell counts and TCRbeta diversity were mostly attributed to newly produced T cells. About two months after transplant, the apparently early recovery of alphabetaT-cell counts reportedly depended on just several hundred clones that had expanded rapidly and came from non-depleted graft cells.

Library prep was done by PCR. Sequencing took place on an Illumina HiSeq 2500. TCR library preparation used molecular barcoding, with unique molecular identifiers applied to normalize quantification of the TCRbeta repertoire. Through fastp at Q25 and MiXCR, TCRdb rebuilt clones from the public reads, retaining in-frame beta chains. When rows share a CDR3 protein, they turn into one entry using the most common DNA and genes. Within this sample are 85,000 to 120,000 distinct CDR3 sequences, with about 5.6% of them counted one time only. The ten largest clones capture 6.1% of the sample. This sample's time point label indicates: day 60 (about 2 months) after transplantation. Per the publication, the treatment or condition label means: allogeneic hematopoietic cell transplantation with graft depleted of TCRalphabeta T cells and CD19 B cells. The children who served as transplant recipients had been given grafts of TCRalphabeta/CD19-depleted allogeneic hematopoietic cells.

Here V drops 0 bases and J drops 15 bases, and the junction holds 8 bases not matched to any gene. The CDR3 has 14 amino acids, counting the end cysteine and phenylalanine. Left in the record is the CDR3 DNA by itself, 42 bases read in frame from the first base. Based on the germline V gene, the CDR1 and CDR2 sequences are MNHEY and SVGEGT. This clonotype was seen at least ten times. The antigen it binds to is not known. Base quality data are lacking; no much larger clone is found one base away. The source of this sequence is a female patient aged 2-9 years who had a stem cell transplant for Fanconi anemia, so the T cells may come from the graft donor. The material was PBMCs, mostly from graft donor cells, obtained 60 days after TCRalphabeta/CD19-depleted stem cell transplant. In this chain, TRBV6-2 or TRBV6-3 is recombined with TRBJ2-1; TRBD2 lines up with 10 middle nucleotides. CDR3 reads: CASSYSILAGYRFF. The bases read TGTGCCAGCAGTTACTCCATACTAGCGGGATACCGGTTCTTC.